The clone carrying this T cell receptor beta chain was counted between two and nine times. Its target is not known. After 5'RACE with constant-segment primers, TCR alpha and TCR beta cDNA libraries carrying sample barcodes and UMIs were obtained. Each CDR3 protein is one row after TCRdb ran MiXCR on the 5' RACE reads. The table records just over 350,000 distinct CDR3 sequences, roughly an eighth of them present only once. This sample is drawn from a study of T-cell memory formation after mild COVID-19. V lost 3 bases and J lost 6; bases outside the gene matches: 17. Germline V gene lookup returns CDR1 KGHSH and CDR2 LQKENI. CDR3 length: 18 amino acids. Study conclusions and caveats: Later expanders leaned CD4+, whereas day 15 to 85 contracting clones were balanced CD4/CD8.

Material: PBMCs or a T cell subset sorted from them (not recorded which). This receptor was obtained from a man aged 18 to 29 who had mild COVID-19 (a few samples of this study predate the infection). Cell type and time point are not known. The chain links TRBV18 to TRBJ2-7, with 10 positions matching TRBD2. CDR3 nucleotide sequence: TGTGCCAGCTCACCCACACCCGCCAGCGGGGGGGCCTTTCTCGAGCAGTACGTC. Its translation: CASSPTPASGGAFLEQYV.